This T cell receptor (beta chain) appears in the sequencing data of a study of CD4 and CD8 cells across lung adenocarcinoma regions. By sample fraction, this clonotype is medium-sized. TCRdb re-called the PCR reads with MiXCR, one entry per CDR3 protein. The sample contains tens of thousands of distinct CDR3 sequences, about 54% of which appear only once. The CDR3 sequence is 14 residues long. Trimming removed 0 bases at V and 4 bases at J, with 7 bases between. Germline V lookup: CDR1 MNHNS, CDR2 SASEGT. Sequencing was carried out using CD8+ T cells from the center of a lung tumor. The clonotype comes from a female donor with lung adenocarcinoma. The CD4 and CD8 labels of this study may be unreliable. This chain uses TRBV6-1 with TRBJ2-1; tentatively, D is TRBD2 (6 bases). CDR3 bases: TGTGCCAGCAGTGAAGCGGGAGGATACAATGAGCAGTTCTTC. Its translation is CASSEAGGYNEQFF.